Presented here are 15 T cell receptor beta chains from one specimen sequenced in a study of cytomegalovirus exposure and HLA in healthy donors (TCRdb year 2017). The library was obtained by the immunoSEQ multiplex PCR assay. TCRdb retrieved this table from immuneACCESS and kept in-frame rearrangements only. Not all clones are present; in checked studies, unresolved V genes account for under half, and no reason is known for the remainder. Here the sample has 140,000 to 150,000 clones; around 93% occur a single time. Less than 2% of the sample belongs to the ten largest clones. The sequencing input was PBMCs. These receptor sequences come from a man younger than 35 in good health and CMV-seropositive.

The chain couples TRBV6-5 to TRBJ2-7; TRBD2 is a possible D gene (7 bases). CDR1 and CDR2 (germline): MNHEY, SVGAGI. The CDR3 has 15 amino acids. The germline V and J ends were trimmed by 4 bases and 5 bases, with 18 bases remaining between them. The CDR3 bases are TGTGCCAGCAGTTTTGGACTAGAGGGGGTACACGAGCAGTACTTC. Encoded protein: CASSFGLEGVHEQYF.

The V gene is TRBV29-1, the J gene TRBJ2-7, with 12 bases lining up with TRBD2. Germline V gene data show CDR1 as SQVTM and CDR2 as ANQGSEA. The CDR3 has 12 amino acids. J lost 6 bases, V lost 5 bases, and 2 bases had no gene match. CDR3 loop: CSVLAGGSEQYF. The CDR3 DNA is TGCAGCGTTCTAGCGGGAGGGTCCGAGCAGTACTTC.

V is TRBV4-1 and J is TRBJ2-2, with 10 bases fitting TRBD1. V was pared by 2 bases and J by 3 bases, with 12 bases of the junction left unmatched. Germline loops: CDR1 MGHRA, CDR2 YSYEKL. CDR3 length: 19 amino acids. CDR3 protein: CASSQMDGLGQGDTGELFF. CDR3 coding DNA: TGCGCCAGCAGCCAAATGGATGGCTTAGGACAGGGGGACACCGGGGAGCTGTTTTTT.

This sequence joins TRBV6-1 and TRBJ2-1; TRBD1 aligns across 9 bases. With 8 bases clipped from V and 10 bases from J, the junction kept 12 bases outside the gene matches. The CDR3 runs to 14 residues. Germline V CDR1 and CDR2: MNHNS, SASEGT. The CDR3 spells CASFDRDRVNEQFF. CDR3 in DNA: TGTGCCAGCTTTGACCGGGACAGGGTAAACGAGCAGTTCTTC.

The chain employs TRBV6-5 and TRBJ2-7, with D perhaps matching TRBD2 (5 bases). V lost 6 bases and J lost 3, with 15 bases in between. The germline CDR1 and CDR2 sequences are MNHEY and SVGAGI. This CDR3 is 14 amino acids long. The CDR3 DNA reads TGTGCCAGCAGCCCGGACGGCCGGGACTACGAGCAGTACTTC. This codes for CASSPDGRDYEQYF.

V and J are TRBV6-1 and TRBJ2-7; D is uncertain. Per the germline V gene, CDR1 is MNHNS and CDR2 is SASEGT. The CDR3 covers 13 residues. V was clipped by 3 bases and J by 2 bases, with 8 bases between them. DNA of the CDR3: TGTGCCAGCAGTGAGGGCCAGGCCTACGAGCAGTACTTC. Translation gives CASSEGQAYEQYF.

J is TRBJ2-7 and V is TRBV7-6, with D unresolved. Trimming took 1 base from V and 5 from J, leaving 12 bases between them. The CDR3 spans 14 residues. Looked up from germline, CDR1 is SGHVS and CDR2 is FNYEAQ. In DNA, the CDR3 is TGTGCCAGCAGCTTAGAGGCAGGCCCAAACGAGCAGTACTTC. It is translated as CASSLEAGPNEQYF.

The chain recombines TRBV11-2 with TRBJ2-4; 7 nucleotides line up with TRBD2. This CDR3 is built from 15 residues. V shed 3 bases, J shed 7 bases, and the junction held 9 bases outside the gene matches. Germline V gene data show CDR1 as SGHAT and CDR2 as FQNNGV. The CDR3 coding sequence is TGTGCCAGCAGCTTTCTTCGGGAGGTTCCTAACATTCAGTACTTC. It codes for CASSFLREVPNIQYF.

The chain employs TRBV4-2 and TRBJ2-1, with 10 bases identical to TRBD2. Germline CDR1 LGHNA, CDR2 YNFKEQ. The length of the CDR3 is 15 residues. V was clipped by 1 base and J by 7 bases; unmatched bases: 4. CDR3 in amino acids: CASSQGLAGVNEQFF. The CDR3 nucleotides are TGTGCCAGCAGCCAAGGGCTAGCGGGAGTTAATGAGCAGTTCTTC.

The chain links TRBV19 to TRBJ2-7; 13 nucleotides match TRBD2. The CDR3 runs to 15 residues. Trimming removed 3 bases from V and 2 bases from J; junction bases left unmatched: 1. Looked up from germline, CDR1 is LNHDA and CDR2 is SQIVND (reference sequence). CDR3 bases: TGTGCCAGTAGTATCGGACTAGCGGGAGCCTACGAGCAGTACTTC. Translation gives CASSIGLAGAYEQYF. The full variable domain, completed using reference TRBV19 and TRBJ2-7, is DGGITQSPKYLFRKEGQNVTLSCEQNLNHDAMYWYRQDPGQGLRLIYYSQIVNDFQKGDIAEGYSVSREKKESFPLTVTSAQKNPTAFYLCASSIGLAGAYEQYFGPGTRLTVT.

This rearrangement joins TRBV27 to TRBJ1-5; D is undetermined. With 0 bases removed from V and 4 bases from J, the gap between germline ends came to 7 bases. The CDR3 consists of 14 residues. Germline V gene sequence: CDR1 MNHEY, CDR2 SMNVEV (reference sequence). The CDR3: CASSLSGVNQPQHF. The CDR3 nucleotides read TGTGCCAGCAGTTTATCCGGAGTAAATCAGCCCCAGCATTTT.

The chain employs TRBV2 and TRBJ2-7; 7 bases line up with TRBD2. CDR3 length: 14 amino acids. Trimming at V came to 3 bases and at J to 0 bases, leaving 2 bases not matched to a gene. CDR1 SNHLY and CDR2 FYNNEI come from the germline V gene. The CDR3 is CASSERESSYEQYF. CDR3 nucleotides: TGTGCCAGCAGTGAGCGGGAGAGCTCCTACGAGCAGTACTTC.

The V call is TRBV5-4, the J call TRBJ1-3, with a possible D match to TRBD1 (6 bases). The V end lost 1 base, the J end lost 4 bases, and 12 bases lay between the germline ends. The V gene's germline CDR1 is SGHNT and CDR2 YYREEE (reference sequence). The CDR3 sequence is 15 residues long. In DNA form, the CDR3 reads TGTGCCAGCAGCTTGAAACAGGGTCGAGGAAACACCATATATTTT. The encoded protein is CASSLKQGRGNTIYF.

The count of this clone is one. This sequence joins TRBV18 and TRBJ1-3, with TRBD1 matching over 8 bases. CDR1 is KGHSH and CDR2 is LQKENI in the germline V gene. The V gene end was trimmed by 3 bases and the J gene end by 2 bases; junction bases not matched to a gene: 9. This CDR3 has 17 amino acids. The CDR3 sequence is CASSPDLTGETGNTIYF. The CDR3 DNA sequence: TGTGCCAGCTCACCGGACCTGACAGGGGAGACTGGAAACACCATATATTTT.

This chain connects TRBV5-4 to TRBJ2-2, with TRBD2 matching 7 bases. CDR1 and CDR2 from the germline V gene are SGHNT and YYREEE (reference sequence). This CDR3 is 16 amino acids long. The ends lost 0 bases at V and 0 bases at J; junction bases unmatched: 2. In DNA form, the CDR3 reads TGTGCCAGCAGCTTGGATGCGGGGGCGAACACCGGGGAGCTGTTTTTT. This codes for CASSLDAGANTGELFF.